The 22 T cell receptor beta chains listed next were all sequenced from one sample in a study of shared clonotypes between healthy human individuals. Profiling relied on immunoSEQ multiplex PCR, and the TCRdb table lists in-frame clones only, not all of them. The sample has millions of clones; 85% to 95% are singletons. Sequencing used naive CD4+ T cells sorted from blood. Subset defined: CD45RA+ positively selected. The receptor set was obtained from a man aged 18 to 30 in good health.

The V gene is TRBV11-2, the J gene TRBJ2-1; 7 bases align to TRBD2. The CDR3 runs to 15 residues. From germline, CDR1 is SGHAT and CDR2 FQNNGV. V shed 2 bases, J shed 0 bases, and the junction held 1 base outside the gene matches. The CDR3 region is CASSLSSGSYNEQFF. DNA of the CDR3: TGTGCCAGCAGCTTATCTAGCGGCTCCTACAATGAGCAGTTCTTC. The full variable domain, in which reference TRBV11-2 and TRBJ2-1 provide the parts outside the CDR3, is EAGVAQSPRYKIIEKRQSVAFWCNPISGHATLYWYQQILGQGPKLLIQFQNNGVVDDSQLPKDRFSAERLKGVDSTLKIQPAKLEDSAVYLCASSLSSGSYNEQFFGPGTRLTVL.

The CDR3 is CASSYSASGNEQFF. The CDR3 nucleotides read TGTGCCAGCAGTTACTCGGCTAGCGGGAATGAGCAGTTCTTC. The chain is built from TRBV6-5 and TRBJ2-1; 8 bases are shared with TRBD2. Germline loops: CDR1 MNHEY, CDR2 SVGAGI. The CDR3 covers 14 residues. J gave up 7 bases and V 0 bases, and 2 bases lay outside the gene matches.

This clone was found a few times. The chain uses TRBV2 and TRBJ1-5; D gene unclear. V lost 2 bases to trimming and J lost 7 bases, with 12 bases between them. Germline CDR1 SNHLY, CDR2 FYNNEI. The length of the CDR3 is 14 residues. CDR3 loop: CASSEFEGGQPQHF. The CDR3 DNA follows: TGTGCCAGCAGTGAATTTGAAGGTGGACAGCCCCAGCATTTT.

The chain combines TRBV6-6 with TRBJ2-7; perhaps TRBD2 as D (6 bases). The length of the CDR3 is 15 residues. Looked up from germline, CDR1 is MNHNY and CDR2 is SVGAGI (reference sequence). The germline V and J ends were trimmed by 0 bases and 3 bases, with 12 bases remaining between them. The CDR3 DNA reads TGTGCCAGCAGTTACTCGTCGGGGGTAATCTACGAGCAGTACTTC. Protein product: CASSYSSGVIYEQYF.

The chain joins TRBV14 to TRBJ1-6; 8 bases agree with TRBD1. The CDR3 consists of 15 residues. The germline CDR1 and CDR2 sequences are SGHDN and FVKESK. V lost 4 bases to trimming and J lost 7 bases; unmatched junction nucleotides: 6. The CDR3 region is CASSLLDRDNSPLHF. Here the CDR3 DNA reads TGTGCCAGCAGCCTGTTGGACAGGGACAATTCACCCCTCCACTTT.

The J gene is TRBJ2-2, the V gene TRBV7-2, with 7 bases matching TRBD1. Germline-derived CDR1 and CDR2 are SGHTA and FQGNSA. The length of the CDR3 is 17 residues. V dropped 4 bases and J dropped 6; count of bases not matched to a gene: 14. The CDR3 coding sequence is TGTGCCAGCAGCTCCCAGACAGGGCCCAAGATTTCCGGGGAGCTGTTTTTT. It specifies CASSSQTGPKISGELFF.

The genes are TRBV9 and TRBJ2-3, with D perhaps matching TRBD1 (5 bases). CDR3 length: 13 residues. Deletions cut 4 bases from V and 5 bases from J, with 11 bases between. Germline V gene sequence: CDR1 SGDLS, CDR2 YYNGEE. The CDR3 loop is CASSPAGLDTQYF. The CDR3 nucleotides are TGTGCCAGCAGCCCCGCAGGGCTAGATACGCAGTATTTT.

As for this clone: Other nucleotide sequences from this sample produce the same CDR3. The genes are TRBV6-1 and TRBJ2-3; no firm D call. The CDR3 sequence is 14 residues long. The germline V and J ends were trimmed by 1 base and 2 bases, with 7 bases remaining between them. Germline-derived CDR1 and CDR2 are MNHNS and SASEGT. The CDR3, as DNA: TGTGCCAGCAGTGAAGGACGGACCACAGATACGCAGTATTTT. Its translation is CASSEGRTTDTQYF.

The chain has TRBV30 and TRBJ1-4, with no clear D. The V gene lost 0 bases and the J gene lost 4 bases, with 12 bases spanning the gap. The CDR3 contains 15 residues. Germline CDR1 GTSNPN, CDR2 SVGIG (reference sequence). CDR3 sequence reads: CAWSVNELLNEKLFF. In DNA, the CDR3 is TGTGCCTGGAGTGTAAACGAGCTACTTAATGAAAAACTGTTTTTT. The complete variable domain, with remaining parts taken from reference TRBV30 and TRBJ1-4, reads SQTIHQWPATLVQPVGSPLSLECTVEGTSNPNLYWYRQAAGRGLQLLFYSVGIGQISSEVPQNLSASRPQDRQFILSSKKLLLSDSGFYLCAWSVNELLNEKLFFGSGTQLSVL.

CDR3 nucleotide sequence: TGCAGCGTGTACAGGGATCACGGCTACACCTTC. It codes for CSVYRDHGYTF. The chain combines TRBV29-1 with TRBJ1-2; D is perhaps TRBD1 (6 bases). This CDR3 spans 11 amino acids. The V gene's germline CDR1 is SQVTM and CDR2 ANQGSEA. Trimming stripped 6 bases from V and 8 bases from J, with 13 bases between.

This chain connects TRBV2 to TRBJ1-1, with D possibly being TRBD1 (5 bases). Germline loops: CDR1 SNHLY, CDR2 FYNNEI. The V end lost 10 bases, the J end lost 4 bases, and 13 bases lay between the germline ends. This CDR3 is built from 12 residues. CDR3 protein: CATRDRFTEAFF. The CDR3 nucleotides are TGTGCCACTAGGGACCGATTCACTGAAGCTTTCTTT.

The chain recombines TRBV7-2 with TRBJ2-2, with D unresolved. This CDR3 is built from 16 residues. V lost 0 bases and J 2 bases, leaving 10 bases between the germline ends. Germline-derived CDR1 and CDR2 are SGHTA and FQGNSA. The CDR3 DNA follows: TGTGCCAGCAGCTTAGCAGGATCTGCCAACACCGGGGAGCTGTTTTTT. Translation: CASSLAGSANTGELFF.

The V and J genes are TRBV6-5 and TRBJ2-5; D ambiguous. Germline CDR1 is MNHEY and CDR2 is SVGAGI. V was cut by 5 bases and J by 5 bases, with 9 bases left in between. The CDR3 extends over 12 amino acids. The DNA of the CDR3 is TGTGCCAGCAGTCCTCTCGGCGAGACCCAGTACTTC. It encodes CASSPLGETQYF.

The chain joins TRBV6-5 to TRBJ1-2; TRBD1 agrees at 11 bases. This CDR3 contains 16 residues. The V gene end was trimmed by 2 bases and the J gene end by 6 bases; junction bases not matched to a gene: 8. Germline V gives CDR1 MNHEY, CDR2 SVGAGI. For the CDR3, the DNA is TGTGCCAGCAGTTACCTGGGCGGACAGGGGGCGAATGGCTACACCTTC. Translating it yields CASSYLGGQGANGYTF.

The chain couples TRBV28 to TRBJ2-5; possibly TRBD2 for D (6 bases). Per germline, CDR1 MDHEN and CDR2 SYDVKM. CDR3 length: 13 amino acids. V shed 5 bases and J shed 1 base, with 8 bases lying between them. The CDR3 sequence is CASSGGLQETQYF. DNA for the CDR3: TGTGCCAGCAGTGGGGGACTCCAAGAGACCCAGTACTTC.

The chain is built from TRBV28 and TRBJ2-1, with 10 bases aligning to TRBD1. The CDR3 has 15 residues. V gave up 2 bases and J gave up 10 bases; unmatched junction bases: 8. The V gene's germline CDR1 is MDHEN and CDR2 SYDVKM. As DNA, the CDR3 is TGTGCCAGCAGTTTAGCCCGACAGGGGGCAAAGGAGCAGTTCTTC. It encodes CASSLARQGAKEQFF.

The chain recombines TRBV5-1 with TRBJ1-4, with TRBD1 matching 12 bases. Trimming took 4 bases from V and 8 from J; bases not matched to a gene: 15. The CDR3 sequence is 18 residues long. Germline V gene lookup returns CDR1 SGHRS and CDR2 YFSETQ. The CDR3, as DNA: TGCGCCAGCAGCCTAGCCCCGGGACAGGGGGCAGTAGGAGAAAAACTGTTTTTT. This encodes CASSLAPGQGAVGEKLFF.

This clone was recorded only once. This chain links TRBV11-2 with TRBJ1-1, with D hard to call. The V and J ends lost 4 bases and 1 base respectively, with 7 bases between them. The length of the CDR3 is 13 residues. The germline V gene has CDR1 SGHAT and CDR2 FQNNGV. CDR3 coding DNA: TGTGCCAGCAGCTCGACACAGAACACTGAAGCTTTCTTT. It specifies CASSSTQNTEAFF.

This chain links TRBV18 with TRBJ1-2; D call uncertain. From germline, CDR1 is KGHSH and CDR2 LQKENI. The ends were cut back, 2 bases at V and 0 bases at J, with 10 bases in the middle. The CDR3 consists of 15 residues. The CDR3, as DNA: TGTGCCAGCTCACCATCAGAAAAAGCTAACTATGGCTACACCTTC. Its protein is CASSPSEKANYGYTF.

This clone was recorded only once. The rearrangement links TRBV18 to TRBJ2-7; TRBD1 aligns across 7 bases. The CDR3 is made up of 15 amino acids. V was pared by 2 bases and J by 4 bases, with 8 bases of the junction left unmatched. Germline V CDR1 and CDR2: KGHSH, LQKENI. This chain's CDR3 is CASSPLEGGGYEQYF. CDR3 DNA: TGTGCCAGCTCACCATTGGAAGGGGGCGGATACGAGCAGTACTTC.

The chain combines TRBV9 with TRBJ2-7; 9 bases line up with TRBD1. V lost 4 bases to trimming and J lost 3 bases; unmatched junction nucleotides: 8. The CDR3 consists of 15 residues. CDR1 and CDR2 (germline): SGDLS, YYNGEE. CDR3 sequence (DNA): TGTGCCAGCAGCAAACAGGGGGCCCTAAACTACGAGCAGTACTTC. This codes for CASSKQGALNYEQYF. Full variable domain (outside the CDR3, taken from reference TRBV9 and TRBJ2-7): DSGVTQTPKHLITATGQRVTLRCSPRSGDLSVYWYQQSLDQGLQFLIQYYNGEERAKGNILERFSAQQFPDLHSELNLSSLELGDSALYFCASSKQGALNYEQYFGPGTRLTVT.

The CDR3 DNA is TGTGCCATCAGTGAAGAGGATCGGCTAGCGGGATCCGGCTACAATGAGCAGTTCTTC. As protein: CAISEEDRLAGSGYNEQFF. The chain employs TRBV10-3 and TRBJ2-1; TRBD2 matches at 9 bases. The germline gives CDR1 ENHRY, CDR2 SYGVKD. V was clipped by 3 bases and J by 3 bases; unmatched bases: 15. CDR3 size: 19 residues.